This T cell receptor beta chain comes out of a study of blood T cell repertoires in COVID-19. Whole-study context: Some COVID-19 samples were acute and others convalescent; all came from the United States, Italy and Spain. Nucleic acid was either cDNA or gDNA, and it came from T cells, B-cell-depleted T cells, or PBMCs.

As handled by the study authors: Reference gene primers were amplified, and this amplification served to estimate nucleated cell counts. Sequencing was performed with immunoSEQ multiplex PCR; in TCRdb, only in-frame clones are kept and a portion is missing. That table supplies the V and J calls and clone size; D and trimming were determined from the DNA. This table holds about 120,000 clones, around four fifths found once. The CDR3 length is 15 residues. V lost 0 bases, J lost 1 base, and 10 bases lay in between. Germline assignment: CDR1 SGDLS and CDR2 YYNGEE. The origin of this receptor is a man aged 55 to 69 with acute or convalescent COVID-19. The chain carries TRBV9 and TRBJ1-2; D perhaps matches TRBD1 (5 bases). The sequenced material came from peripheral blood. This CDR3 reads CASSVERRDNYGYTF. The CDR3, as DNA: TGTGCCAGCAGCGTAGAACGCAGGGATAACTATGGCTACACCTTC.